Listed below are T cell receptor beta chains from one sample, sequenced in a study of T cells in localized non-small cell lung cancer. The data were produced by immunoSEQ multiplex PCR, yet TCRdb's version contains in-frame clones alone and is incomplete. The sample holds 25,000 to 35,000 clones, about 90% seen once. This specimen consisted of PBMCs, obtained before any cancer treatment. These receptors originate from a man between 40 and 69 years old with stage II lung adenocarcinoma. CDR3s include the opening cysteine and the closing phenylalanine or tryptophan. A D gene is named only where the DNA matches it firmly. Size is omitted from some rows. Given values are once, few, many or a class for expanded clones.

abundance: once
v_gene: TRBV19
j_gene: TRBJ2-1
d_gene: TRBD2
CDR3aa: CASRSAGAYNEQFF
CDR3nt: TGTGCCAGTAGATCAGCGGGAGCCTACAATGAGCAGTTCTTC

abundance: NA
v_gene: TRBV28
j_gene: TRBJ2-3
d_gene: NA
CDR3aa: CASRDIAADTQYF
CDR3nt: TGTGCCAGCAGGGACATAGCGGCAGATACGCAGTATTTT

abundance: NA
v_gene: TRBV10-3
j_gene: TRBJ2-1
d_gene: TRBD2
CDR3aa: CAIISYPPRGRGEQFF
CDR3nt: TGTGCCATCATCTCCTACCCTCCCCGCGGGAGGGGTGAGCAGTTCTTC

abundance: few
v_gene: TRBV14
j_gene: TRBJ2-1
d_gene: NA
CDR3aa: CASSQGGFSEQFF
CDR3nt: TGTGCCAGCAGCCAAGGGGGCTTCAGTGAGCAGTTCTTC

abundance: NA
v_gene: TRBV7-2
j_gene: TRBJ1-2
d_gene: NA
CDR3aa: CASSLSSWGEDGYTF
CDR3nt: TGTGCCAGCAGCTTATCATCTTGGGGAGAAGATGGCTACACCTTC

abundance: NA
v_gene: TRBV28
j_gene: TRBJ2-1
d_gene: NA
CDR3aa: CASSTFRGGEQFF
CDR3nt: TGTGCCAGCAGTACATTCAGGGGAGGGGAGCAGTTCTTC

abundance: few
v_gene: TRBV5-5
j_gene: TRBJ2-5
d_gene: TRBD1
CDR3aa: CASSQLTGTGEVTQYF
CDR3nt: TGTGCCAGCAGCCAACTGACCGGGACAGGGGAGGTGACCCAGTACTTC

abundance: NA
v_gene: TRBV5-4
j_gene: TRBJ1-1
d_gene: NA
CDR3aa: CASSYSGARGTEAFF
CDR3nt: TGTGCCAGCAGTTACTCAGGGGCGAGGGGCACTGAAGCTTTCTTT

abundance: NA
v_gene: TRBV27
j_gene: TRBJ1-1
d_gene: NA
CDR3aa: CASNSVNTEAFF
CDR3nt: TGTGCCAGCAACTCCGTGAACACTGAAGCTTTCTTT

abundance: NA
v_gene: TRBV29-1
j_gene: TRBJ1-2
d_gene: NA
CDR3aa: CSVWGGQQNGYTF
CDR3nt: TGCAGCGTCTGGGGGGGGCAGCAGAATGGCTACACCTTC

abundance: NA
v_gene: TRBV4-3
j_gene: TRBJ2-1
d_gene: NA
CDR3aa: CASSQEEFGDEQFF
CDR3nt: TGCGCCAGCAGCCAAGAGGAGTTCGGGGATGAGCAGTTCTTC

abundance: NA
v_gene: TRBV6-5
j_gene: TRBJ2-5
d_gene: TRBD2
CDR3aa: CASSYGAGEISETQYF
CDR3nt: TGTGCCAGCAGTTACGGGGCGGGAGAAATTTCAGAGACCCAGTACTTC

abundance: NA
v_gene: TRBV6-5
j_gene: TRBJ1-5
d_gene: TRBD1
CDR3aa: CASSPDRGRDQPQHF
CDR3nt: TGTGCCAGCAGTCCAGACAGGGGGCGAGATCAGCCCCAGCATTTT

abundance: NA
v_gene: TRBV7-9
j_gene: TRBJ1-5
d_gene: NA
CDR3aa: CASSLATGPNQPQHF
CDR3nt: TGTGCCAGCAGCTTAGCGACGGGGCCCAATCAGCCCCAGCATTTT

abundance: NA
v_gene: TRBV9
j_gene: TRBJ2-1
d_gene: TRBD2
CDR3aa: CASSVVASGEQFF
CDR3nt: TGTGCCAGCAGCGTAGTGGCTAGCGGAGAGCAGTTCTTC

abundance: NA
v_gene: TRBV18
j_gene: TRBJ1-2
d_gene: NA
CDR3aa: CASYLNRGPYGYTF
CDR3nt: TGTGCCAGCTACCTAAATCGGGGGCCTTATGGCTACACCTTC

abundance: NA
v_gene: TRBV5-6
j_gene: TRBJ2-7
d_gene: TRBD1
CDR3aa: CASSLAGDRATYEQYF
CDR3nt: TGTGCCAGCAGCTTGGCTGGGGACAGGGCCACCTACGAGCAGTACTTC

abundance: NA
v_gene: TRBV18
j_gene: TRBJ1-2
d_gene: NA
CDR3aa: CASSPPADYGYTF
CDR3nt: TGTGCCAGCTCACCACCAGCCGACTATGGCTACACCTTC

abundance: NA
v_gene: TRBV7-3
j_gene: TRBJ2-7
d_gene: NA
CDR3aa: CASSEWGGHEQYF
CDR3nt: TGTGCCAGCAGTGAATGGGGGGGCCACGAGCAGTACTTC

abundance: NA
v_gene: TRBV30
j_gene: TRBJ2-7
d_gene: TRBD2
CDR3aa: CAWSAPPRLAVIYEQYF
CDR3nt: TGTGCCTGGAGTGCCCCCCCTCGACTAGCGGTCATTTACGAGCAGTACTTC

abundance: NA
v_gene: TRBV2
j_gene: TRBJ2-7
d_gene: TRBD2
CDR3aa: CASSPRGQGLASSSYEQYF
CDR3nt: TGTGCCAGCAGTCCTCGCGGCCAGGGACTAGCGTCTAGCTCCTACGAGCAGTACTTC

abundance: NA
v_gene: TRBV15
j_gene: TRBJ1-2
d_gene: NA
CDR3aa: CATSSGKGGYTF
CDR3nt: TGTGCCACCAGCAGTGGTAAGGGTGGCTACACCTTC

abundance: NA
v_gene: TRBV4-2
j_gene: TRBJ1-2
d_gene: NA
CDR3aa: CASSQDRGTVFNYGYTF
CDR3nt: TGTGCCAGCAGCCAAGATAGGGGCACCGTATTTAACTATGGCTACACCTTC

abundance: NA
v_gene: TRBV6-1
j_gene: TRBJ1-5
d_gene: NA
CDR3aa: CASTPGNLLNQPQHF
CDR3nt: TGTGCCAGCACCCCCGGCAACCTCTTAAATCAGCCCCAGCATTTT

abundance: NA
v_gene: TRBV28
j_gene: TRBJ1-5
d_gene: NA
CDR3aa: CASWGSGGNQPQHF
CDR3nt: TGTGCCAGTTGGGGGTCGGGGGGCAATCAGCCCCAGCATTTT

abundance: NA
v_gene: TRBV12-5
j_gene: TRBJ2-1
d_gene: NA
CDR3aa: CASGRPGQQFF
CDR3nt: TGTGCTAGTGGCCGTCCCGGGCAGCAGTTCTTC

abundance: NA
v_gene: TRBV6-5
j_gene: TRBJ1-1
d_gene: NA
CDR3aa: CASSHPMNTEAFF
CDR3nt: TGTGCCAGCAGTCACCCAATGAACACTGAAGCTTTCTTT

abundance: NA
v_gene: TRBV12-5
j_gene: TRBJ2-2
d_gene: TRBD1
CDR3aa: CASQGAGGTGELFF
CDR3nt: TGTGCTAGTCAGGGGGCAGGAGGCACCGGGGAGCTGTTTTTT

abundance: NA
v_gene: TRBV7-8
j_gene: TRBJ2-3
d_gene: NA
CDR3aa: CASSLGTDTQYF
CDR3nt: TGTGCCAGCAGCCTCGGGACAGATACGCAGTATTTT

abundance: NA
v_gene: TRBV19
j_gene: TRBJ2-1
d_gene: NA
CDR3aa: CASSIPTFSSYNEQFF
CDR3nt: TGTGCCAGTAGTATCCCGACGTTTAGCTCCTACAATGAGCAGTTCTTC

abundance: NA
v_gene: TRBV25-1
j_gene: TRBJ2-4
d_gene: TRBD1
CDR3aa: CASSPGGNIQYF
CDR3nt: TGTGCCAGCAGTCCAGGGGGAAACATTCAGTACTTC

abundance: NA
v_gene: TRBV4-1
j_gene: TRBJ2-2
d_gene: NA
CDR3aa: CASSQEPSNTGELFF
CDR3nt: TGCGCCAGCAGCCAAGAACCATCGAACACCGGGGAGCTGTTTTTT

abundance: NA
v_gene: TRBV5-6
j_gene: TRBJ1-1
d_gene: NA
CDR3aa: CASSYRASMNTEAFF
CDR3nt: TGTGCCAGCAGCTACAGGGCCAGCATGAACACTGAAGCTTTCTTT

abundance: NA
v_gene: TRBV18
j_gene: TRBJ2-2
d_gene: NA
CDR3aa: CASSPLREGQWTGELFF
CDR3nt: TGTGCCAGCTCACCACTTCGCGAGGGGCAGTGGACCGGGGAGCTGTTTTTT

abundance: NA
v_gene: TRBV5-4
j_gene: TRBJ1-4
d_gene: NA
CDR3aa: CASSPGGTGPEKLFF
CDR3nt: TGTGCCAGCAGCCCCGGGGGTACAGGGCCCGAAAAACTGTTTTTT

abundance: NA
v_gene: TRBV28
j_gene: TRBJ1-5
d_gene: NA
CDR3aa: CASSEQGGGNQPQHF
CDR3nt: TGTGCCAGCAGCGAACAGGGAGGGGGCAATCAGCCCCAGCATTTT

abundance: NA
v_gene: TRBV27
j_gene: TRBJ2-3
d_gene: NA
CDR3aa: CASSPWISSITDTQYF
CDR3nt: TGTGCCAGCAGTCCTTGGATTTCTTCCATTACAGATACGCAGTATTTT

abundance: NA
v_gene: TRBV18
j_gene: TRBJ1-3
d_gene: NA
CDR3aa: CASLTDTSGNTIYF
CDR3nt: TGTGCCAGCTTAACGGACACATCTGGAAACACCATATATTTT

abundance: few
v_gene: TRBV7-2
j_gene: TRBJ2-5
d_gene: TRBD2
CDR3aa: CASSKTGTRETQYF
CDR3nt: TGTGCCAGCAGCAAGACCGGGACTAGAGAGACCCAGTACTTC

abundance: NA
v_gene: TRBV27
j_gene: TRBJ2-3
d_gene: NA
CDR3aa: CASWRERGTDTQYF
CDR3nt: TGTGCCAGCTGGCGGGAAAGGGGCACAGATACGCAGTATTTT

abundance: once
v_gene: TRBV7-9
j_gene: TRBJ1-6
d_gene: NA
CDR3aa: CASSLDGAVPNSPLHF
CDR3nt: TGTGCCAGCAGCTTAGATGGGGCTGTACCCAATTCACCCCTCCACTTT

abundance: NA
v_gene: TRBV6-1
j_gene: TRBJ2-7
d_gene: NA
CDR3aa: CASSPSRDYYEQYF
CDR3nt: TGTGCCAGCAGCCCCTCCCGGGATTACTACGAGCAGTACTTC

abundance: NA
v_gene: TRBV19
j_gene: TRBJ2-7
d_gene: NA
CDR3aa: CASRPPGAAYEQYF
CDR3nt: TGTGCCAGTAGGCCCCCCGGGGCAGCCTACGAGCAGTACTTC

abundance: few
v_gene: TRBV29-1
j_gene: TRBJ2-7
d_gene: NA
CDR3aa: CSVFTEYEQYF
CDR3nt: TGCAGCGTTTTTACAGAATACGAGCAGTACTTC

abundance: NA
v_gene: TRBV7-8
j_gene: TRBJ1-5
d_gene: TRBD1
CDR3aa: CASSSGQLNQPQHF
CDR3nt: TGTGCCAGCAGCTCGGGACAGTTGAATCAGCCCCAGCATTTT

abundance: NA
v_gene: TRBV7-2
j_gene: TRBJ2-7
d_gene: TRBD2
CDR3aa: CASSFASGRAVYEQYF
CDR3nt: TGTGCCAGCAGCTTTGCTAGCGGGAGGGCCGTCTACGAGCAGTACTTC